These 14 T cell receptor beta chains were all obtained from the same sample, sequenced in a study of CD8+ T cells in alopecia areata (dated by TCRdb to 2016 to 2019). Libraries came from the immunoSEQ multiplex PCR assay. RNA was extracted from all samples and reverse transcribed into cDNA as template for TCR sequencing. Drawn from immuneACCESS, this table holds only the in-frame rearrangements with V and J called that TCRdb kept. Clones are partly lost; checked studies trace under half to an unresolved V gene and leave the rest unexplained. The sample table holds hundreds of thousands of clones, of which 50% to 60% were seen once. The ten largest clones take up around 0.46% of the sample. According to the study, the label for this sample's time point signals: baseline before oral tofacitinib. The sample was CD4+ T cells sorted from blood, taken at week 0. Receptor source: a human donor with alopecia areata.

This chain connects TRBV30 to TRBJ1-5; D gene ambiguous. Germline loops: CDR1 GTSNPN, CDR2 SVGIG (reference sequence). With 3 bases removed from V and 7 bases from J, the gap between germline ends came to 13 bases. The CDR3 contains 13 residues. The CDR3 reads CAWSVKDDQPQHF. CDR3 DNA: TGTGCCTGGAGCGTTAAGGATGACCAGCCCCAGCATTTT.

In this sample, this clone turned up a few times. CDR3 residues: CASSLGQGVEGAFF. CDR3 nucleotide sequence: TGTGCCAGCAGCCTGGGACAGGGGGTAGAGGGAGCTTTCTTT. The chain employs TRBV4-2 and TRBJ1-1, with 11 nucleotides matching TRBD1. The V segment lost 4 bases and the J segment 10 bases; nucleotides outside the gene matches: 8. The germline V gene encodes CDR1 LGHNA and CDR2 YNFKEQ. This CDR3 is built from 14 residues.

The chain is built from TRBV2 and TRBJ2-3; 7 nucleotides align to TRBD2. The junction had 8 bases not matched to a gene; V was cut back by 8 bases and J by 0 bases. Germline lookup yields CDR1 SNHLY and CDR2 FYNNEI. The CDR3 is made up of 15 amino acids. Written as DNA, the CDR3 is TGTGCCAGCGAGGAGCGGGGTTCTAGCACAGATACGCAGTATTTT. It is translated as CASEERGSSTDTQYF.

The rearrangement links TRBV29-1 to TRBJ2-3; D unclear. The length of the CDR3 is 13 residues. Trimming left V 6 bases short and J 2 bases short, with 12 bases between. Per germline, CDR1 SQVTM and CDR2 ANQGSEA. This chain's CDR3 is CSVGLQLTDTQYF. For the CDR3, the DNA is TGCAGCGTGGGCCTTCAGCTCACAGATACGCAGTATTTT.

CDR3 amino acids: CSGQRDEQFF. In DNA, the CDR3 is TGCAGCGGTCAAAGGGACGAGCAGTTCTTC. The chain combines TRBV29-1 with TRBJ2-1; perhaps D is TRBD1 or TRBD2 (5 bases each). CDR1 and CDR2 (germline): SQVTM, ANQGSEA. The CDR3 is 10 residues long. V dropped 7 bases and J dropped 10 bases, with 11 bases sitting between them.

CDR3 DNA sequence: TGTGCCAGCAGCTTAAGGGGACATAATGAGCAGTTCTTC. Its protein product is CASSLRGHNEQFF. V and J are TRBV7-2 and TRBJ2-1; possible D gene TRBD1, 6 bases. V lost 2 bases, J lost 7 bases, and 9 bases lay in between. Germline CDR1 is SGHTA and CDR2 is FQGNSA. This CDR3 is 13 amino acids long.

This clone was seen more than once but under ten times. The CDR3 is CASSPGEDTQYF. In DNA, the CDR3 is TGTGCCAGCAGCCCAGGGGAGGATACGCAGTATTTT. The chain joins TRBV7-9 to TRBJ2-3, with TRBD1 as a possible D gene (6 bases). CDR3 size: 12 residues. Germline CDR1 is SEHNR and CDR2 is FQNEAQ (reference sequence). V was clipped by 5 bases and J by 6 bases, with 9 bases between them. Looking up the rest from reference TRBV7-9 and TRBJ2-3 gives the full variable domain: DTGVSQNPRHKITKRGQNVTFRCDPISEHNRLYWYRQTLGQGPEFLTYFQNEAQLEKSRLLSDRFSAERPKGSFSTLEIQRTEQGDSAMYLCASSPGEDTQYFGPGTRLTVL.

This chain links TRBV9 with TRBJ2-6; TRBD1 matches 7 bases. Trimming at V came to 3 bases and at J to 0 bases, leaving 9 bases not matched to a gene. Per the germline V gene, CDR1 is SGDLS and CDR2 is YYNGEE. The CDR3 totals 18 residues. The CDR3 protein is CASSATPGQTSGANVLTF. CDR3 DNA sequence: TGTGCCAGCAGCGCGACTCCGGGACAGACCTCTGGGGCCAACGTCCTGACTTTC.

The gene calls are TRBV30 and TRBJ2-6; D gene ambiguous. V was cut by 4 bases and J by 0 bases, with 4 bases left in between. The germline gives CDR1 GTSNPN, CDR2 SVGIG (reference sequence). CDR3 size: 13 residues. The CDR3: CAWKVSGANVLTF. DNA for the CDR3: TGTGCCTGGAAAGTCTCTGGGGCCAACGTCCTGACTTTC.

The gene calls are TRBV25-1 and TRBJ1-1, with unresolved D. This CDR3 is built from 12 residues. Germline CDR1 is MGHDK and CDR2 is SYGVNS. Trimming left V 6 bases short and J 4 bases short, with 9 bases between. For the CDR3, the DNA is TGTGCCAGCAGGGGAGGAACCACTGAAGCTTTCTTT. Its translation: CASRGGTTEAFF. Supplemented by reference TRBV25-1 and TRBJ1-1, the full variable domain reads EADIYQTPRYLVIGTGKKITLECSQTMGHDKMYWYQQDPGMELHLIHYSYGVNSTEKGDLSSESTVSRIRTEHFPLTLESARPSHTSQYLCASRGGTTEAFFGQGTRLTVV.

The chain carries TRBV6-5 and TRBJ1-1; D may be TRBD1 (5 bases). The germline V and J ends were trimmed by 0 bases and 11 bases, with 16 bases remaining between them. This CDR3 spans 14 amino acids. Germline CDR1 and CDR2: MNHEY and SVGAGI. CDR3 DNA sequence: TGTGCCAGCAGTTACTCTAATTCCAGGGTTGAGGCTTTCTTT. Its translation: CASSYSNSRVEAFF.

The chain has TRBV10-2 and TRBJ1-5, with D unclear. The CDR3 loop spans 13 amino acids. Germline V gives CDR1 WSHSY, CDR2 SAAADI. The germline V and J ends were trimmed by 6 bases and 0 bases, with 6 bases remaining between them. CDR3 residues: CASRGNSNQPQHF. The CDR3 DNA is TGCGCCAGCAGAGGGAATAGCAATCAGCCCCAGCATTTT.

The chain uses TRBV5-6 and TRBJ2-3; TRBD1 is a possible D gene (7 bases). V gave up 4 bases and J gave up 0 bases, with 12 bases separating them. Germline loops: CDR1 SGHDT, CDR2 YYEEEE. The CDR3 has 15 amino acids. The CDR3 spells CASSGGTASTDTQYF. Here the CDR3 DNA reads TGTGCCAGCAGCGGCGGGACAGCTAGCACAGATACGCAGTATTTT.

The gene calls are TRBV11-2 and TRBJ2-3; a possible D gene is TRBD2 (7 bases). The CDR3 runs 15 residues. With 2 bases removed from V and 4 bases from J, the gap between germline ends came to 13 bases. In germline, CDR1 is SGHAT, CDR2 FQNNGV. DNA for the CDR3: TGTGCCAGCAGCTTATCGGGGGGCGGGGCAGATACGCAGTATTTT. As protein: CASSLSGGGADTQYF.